This TCR beta chain stems from a study of Ad26.COV2.S vaccination and SARS-CoV-2 variants. Profiling relied on immunoSEQ multiplex PCR, and the TCRdb table lists in-frame clones only, not all of them. The data contain around 370,000 clones, approximately 90% of them singletons. Study-wide findings and caveats: Similar non-spike TCR breadth was observed in recipients of vaccine and of placebo. Following vaccination, spike-specific CD8+ and CD4+ T cell responses reportedly exhibited substantial breadth. Possible underestimation of total T cell responses by the TCR breadth and depth analyses was noted.

CDR3 size: 14 residues. Germline V gives CDR1 MNHEY, CDR2 SVGAGI. Deletions cut 6 bases from V and 8 bases from J, with 19 bases between. Comment on this clone: Its antigen is unidentified.

The origin of this receptor is a human donor who had recovered from COVID-19. The chain joins TRBV6-5 to TRBJ1-2; D ambiguous. Sequenced material: peripheral blood, taken after recovery from COVID-19. CDR3 DNA: TGTGCCAGCAGCCGGAGGGCCCTCACTTACGGCTACACCTTC. Residues: CASSRRALTYGYTF.